The present TCR beta chain was sequenced within a study of T cell responses to AZD1222 COVID-19 vaccine. The CDR3 has 13 residues. V was cut by 10 bases and J by 7 bases, with 16 bases left in between. CDR1 and CDR2 (germline): MNHEY, SVGAGI. Generated by immunoSEQ multiplex PCR, the TCRdb table keeps only in-frame clones and is missing some. The table lists approximately 84,000 clones, roughly 80% of them singletons. With respect to this clone: The antigen is undetermined.

The study, taken as a whole, reports: A rise in Spike-specific TCR breadth and depth followed two AZD1222 doses.

The receptor was derived from an adult who received the AZD1222 COVID-19 vaccine. The sample here was peripheral blood, taken 28 days after the second AZD1222 dose. This sequence joins TRBV6-5 and TRBJ1-4; D not resolved. CDR3 nucleotides: TGTGCCACCGAGGAGTATTTCGGTGAAAAACTGTTTTTT. Translated, it gives CATEEYFGEKLFF.